Reported below is one TCR beta chain. Its antigen remains unidentified. The CDR3 covers 15 residues. Germline V gives CDR1 SGHTA, CDR2 FQGNSA. Trimming took 5 bases from V and 10 from J, leaving 18 bases between them. The authors ran a second PCR of about 6 to 11 cycles using a sample-barcoded 5' primer and a J-beta primer mix. A single record per CDR3 protein comes from TCRdb applying MiXCR to the 5' RACE reads. The sample includes about 640,000 distinct CDR3 sequences, 45% to 65% seen only once; the top ten take 30% to 40%. The record originates from a study of blood T cells in healthy people across ages. Broader study findings: The recorded TCR beta diversity per million T cells decreased in a roughly linear manner with age.

The specimen was blood. The TCR originated in a man aged 55 to 70 in good health. The genes are TRBV7-2 and TRBJ1-6; perhaps TRBD1 as D (5 bases). The CDR3 here is CASSQRGRTRSPLHF. The DNA for the CDR3 is TGTGCCAGCAGCCAAAGGGGAAGAACACGATCACCCCTCCACTTT.